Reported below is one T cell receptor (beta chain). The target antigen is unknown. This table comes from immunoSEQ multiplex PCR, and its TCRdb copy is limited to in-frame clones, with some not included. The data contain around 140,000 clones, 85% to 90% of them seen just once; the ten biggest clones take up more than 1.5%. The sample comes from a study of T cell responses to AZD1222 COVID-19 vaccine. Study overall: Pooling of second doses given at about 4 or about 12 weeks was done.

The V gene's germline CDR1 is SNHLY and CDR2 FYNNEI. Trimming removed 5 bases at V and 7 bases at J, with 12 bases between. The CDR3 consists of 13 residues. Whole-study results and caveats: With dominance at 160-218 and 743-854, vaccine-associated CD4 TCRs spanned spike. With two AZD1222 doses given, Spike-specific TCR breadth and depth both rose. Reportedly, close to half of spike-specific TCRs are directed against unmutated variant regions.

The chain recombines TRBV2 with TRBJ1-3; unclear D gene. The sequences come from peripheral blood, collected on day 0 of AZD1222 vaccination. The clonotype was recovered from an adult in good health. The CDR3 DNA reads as TGTGCCAGCAGTTCCGCGGCCTCCAACACCATATATTTT. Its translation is CASSSAASNTIYF.